This T cell receptor (beta chain) was sequenced for a study of blood T cells in healthy people across ages. Study conclusions and caveats: Age brought a roughly linear fall in TCR beta diversity measured per million T cells.

Regarding this clonotype: As yet, its antigen is unknown.

A second about 6 to 11 cycle PCR used barcoded and J-beta primers. One entry per CDR3 protein, called by TCRdb with MiXCR from the 5' RACE reads. Of roughly 700,000 distinct CDR3 sequences in the sample, around 48% were seen once. The TCR comes from a woman aged 60-70 years in good health. Sequencing input: blood.

The CDR3 here is CSASGGWRRTQTYEQYF. In nucleotides, the CDR3 is TGCAGTGCTAGCGGGGGGTGGCGAAGAACCCAAACCTACGAGCAGTACTTC. The chain joins TRBV20-1 to TRBJ2-7; the match to TRBD2 covers 7 bases. The J segment lost 2 bases and the V segment lost 3 bases, leaving 16 bases of the junction unmatched. Germline CDR1 and CDR2: DFQATT and SNEGSKA (reference sequence). The CDR3 extends over 17 amino acids.